A selection of T cell receptor beta chains follows, all from one sample in a study of molecular identifiers for immune sequencing clone quantification. One entry per CDR3 protein results from TCRdb running MiXCR on the PCR reads. Here the sample spans hundreds of thousands of distinct CDR3 sequences, over 25% being singletons. Sequencing was done on a sample of naive CD8+ T cells from blood, with Jurkat cell RNA spiked in. The source is a human donor in good health. Some libraries in this study had Jurkat cell RNA spiked in. The CDR3 runs from the conserved cysteine through the conserved F or W. The D gene is left open where the match is weak. Expanded clones are given a class, and other clones once, few, many or no size at all.

15 | TRBJ2-3 | many | - | TRBV5-1 | CASSLYSGSTDTQYF | TGCGCCAGCAGCTTGTACAGCGGGTCAACAGATACGCAGTATTTT
17 | TRBJ2-5 | many | TRBD2 | TRBV20-1 | CSARDLGLAGNQETQYF | TGCAGTGCTAGAGATTTAGGACTAGCGGGGAACCAAGAGACCCAGTACTTC
17 | TRBJ2-2 | - | TRBD2 | TRBV7-3 | CASSPFGAGGLAGELFF | TGTGCCAGCAGCCCCTTCGGAGCGGGGGGGCTTGCCGGGGAGCTGTTTTTT
16 | TRBJ2-5 | many | TRBD2 | TRBV20-1 | CSARAEGGGSQETQYF | TGCAGTGCTAGAGCCGAGGGCGGGGGATCACAAGAGACCCAGTACTTC
16 | TRBJ1-1 | many | - | TRBV7-8 | CASSQGNVAMNTEAFF | TGTGCCAGCAGCCAAGGGAACGTGGCTATGAACACTGAAGCTTTCTTT
15 | TRBJ1-5 | - | TRBD1 | TRBV12-5 | CASGLPGQGNQPQHF | TGTGCTAGTGGTTTGCCTGGACAGGGCAATCAGCCCCAGCATTTT
12 | TRBJ1-5 | - | - | TRBV28 | CASSPRDFPGHF | TGTGCCAGCAGTCCGCGGGATTTCCCCGGGCATTTT
15 | TRBJ2-1 | few | TRBD2 | TRBV4-1 | CASSQAAGGRDEQFF | TGCGCCAGCAGCCAAGCAGCGGGGGGGCGGGATGAGCAGTTCTTC
14 | TRBJ2-7 | - | - | TRBV6-5 | CASSYGTYHLEQYF | TGTGCCAGCAGTTACGGGACGTACCACCTCGAGCAGTACTTC
13 | TRBJ1-1 | - | - | TRBV27 | CASNERVETEAFF | TGTGCCAGCAATGAGAGAGTTGAAACTGAAGCTTTCTTT
13 | TRBJ1-1 | few | - | TRBV5-3 | CARSAQGNTEAFF | TGTGCCAGAAGCGCACAGGGTAACACTGAAGCTTTCTTT
15 | TRBJ2-7 | - | TRBD1 | TRBV15 | CATSSLGQSSYEQYF | TGTGCCACCAGTAGTTTGGGACAGAGCTCCTACGAGCAGTACTTC
18 | TRBJ2-1 | - | TRBD2 | TRBV12-3/TRBV12-4 | CASSLLSFRAGGYDEQFF | TGTGCCAGCAGTTTATTGTCTTTTAGGGCGGGAGGGTACGATGAGCAGTTCTTC
11 | TRBJ1-1 | many | - | TRBV20-1 | CSAREGLEAFF | TGCAGTGCTAGAGAGGGGTTGGAGGCTTTCTTT
14 | TRBJ2-2 | many | - | TRBV9 | CASSLQGSSGELFF | TGTGCCAGCAGCCTCCAGGGGTCAAGCGGGGAGCTGTTTTTT
17 | TRBJ2-1 | - | TRBD2 | TRBV14 | CASSQVSAGDLFDEQFF | TGTGCCAGCAGCCAAGTGTCAGCGGGAGATCTGTTCGATGAGCAGTTCTTC
15 | TRBJ2-5 | few | TRBD2 | TRBV4-1 | CASSQEGRVQETQYF | TGCGCCAGCAGCCAAGAGGGGAGGGTCCAAGAGACCCAGTACTTC
13 | TRBJ2-5 | - | - | TRBV27 | CASRALTRETQYF | TGTGCCAGCAGGGCATTAACGAGAGAGACCCAGTACTTC
14 | TRBJ2-5 | many | - | TRBV9 | CASSYEGYQETQYF | TGTGCCAGCAGTTACGAGGGATACCAAGAGACCCAGTACTTC
15 | TRBJ2-6 | - | - | TRBV20-1 | CSAEGWESGANVLTF | TGCAGTGCTGAGGGTTGGGAATCTGGGGCCAACGTCCTGACTTTC
13 | TRBJ2-7 | - | - | TRBV4-1 | CARSPPSSYEQYF | TGCGCCCGCAGCCCCCCGAGCTCTTACGAGCAGTACTTC
17 | TRBJ2-2 | - | TRBD2 | TRBV4-2 | CASSPSRTSGRSGELFF | TGTGCCAGCAGCCCGTCAAGGACTAGCGGGAGGTCCGGGGAGCTGTTTTTT
15 | TRBJ1-1 | few | - | TRBV27 | CASSLTGWGDTEAFF | TGTGCCAGCAGTTTAACAGGGTGGGGGGACACTGAAGCTTTCTTT
16 | TRBJ1-1 | - | - | TRBV15 | CATSRDLVQSNTEAFF | TGTGCCACCAGCAGAGATCTGGTCCAGAGCAACACTGAGGCTTTCTTT
13 | TRBJ2-2 | many | - | TRBV12-3/TRBV12-4 | CASSFHDTGELFF | TGTGCCAGCAGTTTCCATGACACCGGGGAGCTGTTTTTT
14 | TRBJ1-3 | - | TRBD1 | TRBV20-1 | CSSTHRGTSDTIYF | TGCAGCTCCACCCACAGGGGGACGTCGGACACCATATATTTT
11 | TRBJ2-2 | many | - | TRBV6-2/TRBV6-3 | CASTNTGELFF | TGTGCCAGCACGAACACCGGGGAGCTGTTTTTT
17 | TRBJ2-2 | - | TRBD2 | TRBV6-1 | CASSASGSVPNTGKLFF | TGTGCCAGCAGTGCTAGCGGGAGTGTCCCGAACACCGGGAAGCTGTTTTTT